The count of the clone carrying this T cell receptor beta chain is one. Repertoires were generated with immunoSEQ multiplex PCR, while TCRdb's copy carries only in-frame clones and drops some. The profile shows some 80,000 clones, 65% to 85% of them singletons. This sample was taken from a study of OX40 agonist ivuxolimab in advanced cancers. A history of autoimmune disease or systemic immunosuppression excluded patients. The CDR3 runs to 14 residues. Germline V gives CDR1 SNHLY, CDR2 FYNNEI. The ends lost 5 bases at V and 5 bases at J; junction bases unmatched: 5. This sequence joins TRBV2 and TRBJ1-5, with TRBD1 identical over 8 bases. The clonotype comes from an adult with an advanced solid tumor such as melanoma, head and neck, liver or kidney cancer. The starting material was CD4+ or CD8+ T cells sorted from blood, obtained in a trial of the OX40 agonist ivuxolimab. This chain's CDR3 is CASSTDRVDQPQHF. The CDR3 bases are TGTGCCAGCAGTACGGACAGGGTGGATCAGCCCCAGCATTTT.